This T cell receptor beta chain was retrieved from a study of CD4 T cells in relation to SARS-CoV-2 and coronaviruses (dated by TCRdb to 2020 to 2022). The study in broad terms: In the ViraFEST assay, PBMCs were cultured with antigen for less than 11 days, after which TCR beta CDR3s were sequenced to identify clonal expansions specific to the antigen. Samples from a few pre-COVID donors and the naive versus memory experiments were sequenced with the Adaptive Biotechnologies TCR-sequencing kit; other data were Illumina-based. Expansion assays from other donors in the study were sequenced with a different, Illumina-based TCR-beta assay. The negative reference condition was either a culture with an HIV-1 Nef peptide pool or a culture with no peptide. At the level of individual TCR clonotypes, the study evaluated whether memory CD4+ T cells crossreact between the spike proteins of SARS-CoV-2 and those of common cold coronaviruses. Shared crossreactive spike epitopes were mapped to their HLA restriction using patient-derived lymphoblastoid cell lines.

Library prep was done by the immunoSEQ multiplex PCR assay. The authors' analysis ran thus. During preprocessing, nonproductive sequences were removed, along with CDR3s that did not begin with C, did not end with F or W, or were shorter than 7 amino acids. Antigen-specific clonotypes were called with the MANAFEST web app, based on expansion relative to reference and other culture wells. A clone was considered positive if the clone showed significant expansion compared with the reference culture in 2 of 3 replicate wells at an FDR below 0.05. To be called positive, a clone also had to show significant expansion compared with every other tandem well and an odds ratio greater than 5. After three terminal residues were trimmed from each end, CDR3 homology was quantified as pairwise Levenshtein distance using the stringdist R package. This is the immuneACCESS table as TCRdb keeps it, with only in-frame sequences that have V and J called. A part of the clones is gone; compared with another copy, unresolved V genes explain less than half, and the rest is unexplained. D and trimming were read from the DNA, whereas the V and J calls and clone size are those reported in that table. The sample table records 25,000 to 30,000 clones; more than 75% of these occur just once. The ten top clones hold 15% to 20% of the sample.

Including the terminal cysteine and phenylalanine, the CDR3 comprises 19 residues. Of all the DNA, just the CDR3 is kept, 57 bases in frame from base 1. This clone showed up just a few times. Its specific antigen is unknown. Base qualities are not provided; no much larger clone lies one nucleotide away. The research as a whole found: Around three fifths of donors had memory CD4+ clonotypes that crossrecognized SARS-CoV-2 and at least one common cold coronavirus spike. Crossreactivity analysis was centred on spike protein, so crossreactivity against other viral proteins was not assessed. Small numbers of patients and of tested TCRs limited the study. Pre-pandemic and post-infection samples were not both contributed by any donor, so tracing of the source of pre-existing responses was limited. Significantly weaker SARS-CoV-2-driven expansion was shown by crossreactive clones than by monoreactive clones, consistent with antigenic imprinting.

CD4+ T cells from unexposed donors were collected before the COVID-19 pandemic (2011-2018). Following 10 days of culture, the EasySep CD4+ T cell isolation kit was used to isolate CD4+ T cells. Unexposed donor CD4+ T cells were tested for reactivity to SARS-CoV-2 S and N and four common cold coronavirus spike pools, as cell number allowed. Each well held 1.5 million to 2.5 million PBMCs cultured in IMDM containing about 5.3% human AB serum and roughly 9.4 IU/ml IL-2. Half of the culture medium was replaced with fresh IL-2-containing medium on days 3 and 7. Triplicate replicate wells were generally used for each peptide culture condition. Leukapheresis product for the unexposed donors was purchased commercially. Ficoll-Paque PLUS gradient centrifugation was used to isolate PBMCs from either whole blood or leukapheresis product. PBMCs were either cryopreserved at -140°C or used fresh in the expansion assay. The QIAamp Micro DNA Kit was used to extract genomic DNA from the CD4+ T cells.

This clonotype originated in a human donor in good health. The material sequenced was CD4+ T cells from PBMCs, cultured in vitro. The sequence is built from TRBV21-1 and TRBJ1-1; the DNA was not compared with TRBD1, the D call given in the table. TRBV21-1 is an annotated pseudogene. The CDR3 reads as follows: CASSKVIRDRGPGDTEAFF. The DNA sequence follows: TGTGCCAGCAGCAAAGTGATTAGGGACAGGGGGCCTGGGGACACTGAAGCTTTCTTT.